Listed below are T cell receptor beta chains from one sample, sequenced in a study of blood T cell repertoires in COVID-19. TCRdb keeps only in-frame clones here, not all; method: immunoSEQ multiplex PCR. The table has over 80,000 clones, around four fifths seen once. The sequenced sample was peripheral blood. Source of these receptors: a woman in her fifties or sixties with acute or convalescent COVID-19. Both conserved end residues are part of each CDR3. D genes are given only for firm matches. The size of a clone is reported for some rows only, either as once, few or many, or as a class for expanded clones.

V	size	length	D	J	CDR3	DNA
TRBV19	NA	13	TRBD1	TRBJ1-1	CASGTGTHTEAFF	TGTGCCAGTGGGACAGGGACCCACACTGAAGCTTTCTTT
TRBV12-1	NA	15	NA	TRBJ1-5	CASSFEAGAGQPQHF	TGTGCCAGCAGCTTTGAGGCAGGGGCGGGTCAGCCCCAGCATTTT
TRBV5-6	few	11	NA	TRBJ2-5	CASSFRGTQYF	TGTGCCAGCAGCTTTCGGGGGACCCAGTACTTC
TRBV6-5	NA	15	NA	TRBJ1-2	CASTRGRGEIYGYTF	TGTGCCAGCACGAGGGGCCGGGGGGAGATATATGGCTACACCTTC
TRBV6-6	NA	15	NA	TRBJ2-6	CASSMRGSGANVLTF	TGTGCCAGCAGCATGAGGGGGTCTGGGGCCAACGTCCTGACTTTC
TRBV2	NA	15	NA	TRBJ1-4	CASSGPTVGREKLFF	TGTGCCAGCAGTGGTCCGACAGTGGGGCGTGAAAAACTGTTTTTT
TRBV7-9	NA	13	TRBD1	TRBJ1-2	CASSVDRGHGYTF	TGTGCCAGCAGCGTGGACAGGGGGCATGGCTACACCTTC
TRBV30	NA	12	NA	TRBJ2-3	CAWSALVDTQYF	TGTGCCTGGAGTGCCTTAGTAGATACGCAGTATTTT
TRBV5-4	NA	14	NA	TRBJ1-1	CASSLGQENTEAFF	TGTGCCAGCAGCTTGGGGCAAGAGAACACTGAAGCTTTCTTT
TRBV30	NA	13	NA	TRBJ1-1	CAWNLQLNTEAFF	TGTGCCTGGAATTTACAGTTGAACACTGAAGCTTTCTTT
TRBV5-4	NA	12	NA	TRBJ2-5	CASSWWRETQYF	TGTGCCAGCAGCTGGTGGCGGGAGACCCAGTACTTC
TRBV9	NA	16	TRBD2	TRBJ2-1	CASSVQLASAYNEQFF	TGTGCCAGCAGCGTACAACTAGCGTCCGCCTACAATGAGCAGTTCTTC
TRBV6-5	NA	11	TRBD2	TRBJ2-7	CASNPGGEQYF	TGTGCCAGCAATCCCGGGGGGGAGCAGTACTTC
TRBV28	NA	13	NA	TRBJ1-1	CASSSLMNTEAFF	TGTGCCAGCAGTTCCCTAATGAACACTGAAGCTTTCTTT
TRBV7-2	NA	15	NA	TRBJ1-4	CASSVDGSTNEKLFF	TGTGCCAGCAGCGTAGACGGGTCAACTAATGAAAAACTGTTTTTT
TRBV6-4	NA	13	TRBD1	TRBJ1-2	CASSGTGRSGYTF	TGTGCCAGCAGCGGGACAGGGAGGTCTGGCTACACCTTC
TRBV5-1	many	15	NA	TRBJ1-2	CASSGRTDFNYGYTF	TGCGCCAGCAGCGGGCGGACAGACTTTAACTATGGCTACACCTTC
TRBV12-5	NA	15	TRBD1	TRBJ1-2	CASGLPRDRGFGYTF	TGTGCTAGTGGTTTGCCCCGGGACAGAGGGTTCGGCTACACCTTC
TRBV10-1	NA	13	TRBD1	TRBJ1-5	CASSDRVGQPQHF	TGCGCCAGCAGCGACAGGGTAGGACAGCCCCAGCATTTT
TRBV6-5	once	14	NA	TRBJ1-2	CASSYDGTAGGYTF	TGTGCCAGCAGTTACGATGGGACGGCGGGAGGCTACACCTTC
TRBV5-1	NA	16	NA	TRBJ2-3	CASSLGRGVGTDTQYF	TGCGCCAGCAGCTTGGGCAGGGGAGTTGGGACAGATACGCAGTATTTT
TRBV24-1	NA	15	TRBD2	TRBJ2-1	CATSAPSGGDNEQFF	TGTGCCACCAGTGCACCTAGCGGGGGGGACAATGAGCAGTTCTTC
TRBV3-1/TRBV3-2	NA	14	NA	TRBJ1-4	CASSQAGLNEKLFF	TGTGCCAGCAGCCAAGCAGGACTAAATGAAAAACTGTTTTTT
TRBV4-3	few	13	NA	TRBJ1-5	CASSPQADQPQHF	TGCGCCAGCAGCCCACAGGCAGATCAGCCCCAGCATTTT
TRBV19	NA	14	NA	TRBJ2-3	CASTPQGRADTQYF	TGTGCCAGTACCCCACAGGGTAGGGCAGATACGCAGTATTTT
TRBV5-1	NA	15	TRBD2	TRBJ2-1	CASSAPGTTHNEQFF	TGCGCCAGCAGCGCCCCCGGGACTACCCACAATGAGCAGTTCTTC
TRBV7-8	NA	14	TRBD1	TRBJ1-1	CASSVDREGPEAFF	TGTGCCAGCAGCGTGGACAGGGAAGGCCCTGAAGCTTTCTTT
TRBV13	NA	12	NA	TRBJ1-5	CASSFQGQPQHF	TGTGCCAGCAGCTTTCAGGGTCAGCCCCAGCATTTT
TRBV11-3	NA	13	TRBD1	TRBJ2-1	CASSGTDYNEQFF	TGTGCCAGCAGCGGGACAGACTACAATGAGCAGTTCTTC
TRBV5-1	NA	15	NA	TRBJ1-1	CASSLGPGVGTEAFF	TGCGCCAGCAGCTTGGGGCCGGGAGTAGGCACTGAAGCTTTCTTT
TRBV7-6	NA	16	TRBD1	TRBJ1-5	CASSPGQGLNNQPQHF	TGTGCCAGCAGCCCGGGACAGGGCCTGAACAATCAGCCCCAGCATTTT
TRBV11-3	NA	13	TRBD1	TRBJ1-1	CASSLDRGTEAFF	TGTGCCAGCAGCTTAGACAGGGGGACTGAAGCTTTCTTT
TRBV5-5	NA	17	TRBD2	TRBJ2-7	CASSLGPMASGTYEQYF	TGTGCCAGCAGCTTGGGGCCGATGGCTAGCGGTACCTACGAGCAGTACTTC
TRBV5-1	NA	15	TRBD2	TRBJ2-3	CASSDPSGSTDTQYF	TGCGCCAGCAGCGACCCTAGCGGAAGCACAGATACGCAGTATTTT
TRBV7-8	NA	16	TRBD1	TRBJ1-5	CASSFTTGGSNQPQHF	TGTGCCAGCAGCTTTACGACAGGGGGCAGCAATCAGCCCCAGCATTTT
TRBV7-9	NA	16	TRBD2	TRBJ2-7	CASSQASGTSGNEQYF	TGTGCCAGCAGCCAAGCGTCCGGGACTAGCGGGAACGAGCAGTACTTC
TRBV11-3	NA	13	NA	TRBJ2-1	CASSELAYNEQFF	TGTGCCAGCAGCGAGCTCGCCTACAATGAGCAGTTCTTC
TRBV11-3	NA	13	NA	TRBJ2-7	CASGPHISYEQYF	TGTGCCAGCGGTCCCCACATCTCCTACGAGCAGTACTTC
TRBV30	NA	17	NA	TRBJ1-5	CAWSVGEGLGGNQPQHF	TGTGCCTGGAGTGTAGGGGAGGGCTTAGGTGGAAATCAGCCCCAGCATTTT